The T cell receptor (beta chain) described here comes from a study of blood T cell repertoires in COVID-19. Germline values: CDR1 SGHVS, CDR2 FNYEAQ. CDR3 length: 15 residues. V lost 2 bases, J lost 8 bases, and 5 bases stayed unmatched. TCRdb keeps only in-frame clones here, not all; method: immunoSEQ multiplex PCR. The sample holds around 400,000 clones, 70% to 90% seen once. The receptor's source is a man aged 35 to 55 with acute or convalescent COVID-19. The sequenced sample consisted of peripheral blood. This chain links TRBV7-6 with TRBJ2-1; 11 positions match TRBD2. The CDR3 sequence: CASSLNSGGGDEQFF. The CDR3 coding sequence is TGTGCCAGCAGCTTAAATAGCGGGGGGGGAGATGAGCAGTTCTTC.